The source of this T cell receptor (beta chain) is a study of beta chain features in type 1 diabetes. Study background: Age, gender, cell numbers and subset yield matched between patients and controls.

This CDR3 contains 13 residues. V lost 5 bases, J lost 8 bases, and 13 bases lay in between. The germline V gene has CDR1 SEHNR and CDR2 FQNEAQ (reference sequence). Since all of the isolated RNA was reverse transcribed, expressed TCRB transcripts were what got sequenced. Clones were read by immunoSEQ multiplex PCR, and TCRdb kept only the in-frame ones, dropping some. The sample lists some 220,000 clones; roughly a tenth were seen once. The authors obtained over 98% purity in all sorted populations. Notes on the study in general: Naive, central memory and regulatory TCRB repertoires appeared more similar among patients than healthy donors. In all four CD4+ subsets, TCRB CDR3 length was significantly, moderately reduced in type 1 diabetes.

In its sample, this clone was seen many times. Its antigen is unidentified. The sequenced sample was central memory CD4+ T cells from blood. V is TRBV7-9 and J is TRBJ2-1; D is unclear. The TCR sequence derives from a young man in good health. The CDR3 sequence: CASSEQLGDEQFF. In DNA, the CDR3 is TGTGCCAGCAGCGAACAATTGGGCGATGAGCAGTTCTTC.